These 7 T cell receptor beta chains share one sample of origin, sequenced in a study of T cells in Graves' hyperthyroidism and ophthalmopathy. Amplification of TCR beta CDR3 regions was performed using RNA transcripts as template. HTBI primers were employed in a first-round RT-PCR of the TCR CDR3. TCRdb redid the calling of the multiplex PCR reads with MiXCR, one entry per CDR3 protein. The repertoire holds hundreds of thousands of distinct CDR3 sequences, with 15% to 20% as singletons. Sequences were obtained from blood. The receptors come from a man aged 40-50 years with Graves' ophthalmopathy.

The chain employs TRBV12-3 or TRBV12-4 and TRBJ1-6; D is unresolved. With 4 bases removed from V and 7 bases from J, the gap between germline ends came to 14 bases. CDR3 size: 15 residues. The chain's CDR3 is CASSSRGSGNSPLHF. For the CDR3, the DNA is TGTGCCAGCAGTTCTCGGGGTTCGGGCAATTCACCCCTCCACTTT.

This clonotype was detected a few times. In nucleotides, the CDR3 is TGTGCCACCAGTGATGACTCGAGCTCCTACAATGAGCAGTTCTTC. This encodes CATSDDSSSYNEQFF. The rearrangement uses TRBV24-1 and TRBJ2-1; D is undetermined. V gave up 3 bases and J gave up 0 bases, with 8 bases separating them. The CDR3 is 15 residues long. The germline gives CDR1 KGHDR, CDR2 SFDVKD.

This clonotype was picked up many times. V usage is TRBV20-1 and J usage is TRBJ2-3; 8 bases agree with TRBD2. The germline V gene has CDR1 DFQATT and CDR2 SNEGSKA (reference sequence). This CDR3 is built from 14 residues. J lost 0 bases, V lost 6 bases, and 5 bases had no gene match. CDR3 loop: CSAGGDGSTDTQYF. In nucleotides, the CDR3 is TGCAGTGCCGGGGGGGACGGGAGCACAGATACGCAGTATTTT.

V usage is TRBV27 and J usage is TRBJ2-4; a weak D match, TRBD2 (6 bases). This CDR3 region has 12 residues. V lost 6 bases, J lost 5 bases, and 8 bases lay in between. The germline gives CDR1 MNHEY, CDR2 SMNVEV (reference sequence). In DNA, the CDR3 is TGTGCCAGCAGGGGACTCCAAAACATTCAGTACTTC. This encodes CASRGLQNIQYF.

At least ten counts were recorded for this clonotype. This chain joins TRBV18 and TRBJ2-7; a weak D match, TRBD1 (5 bases). Germline V gene sequence: CDR1 KGHSH, CDR2 LQKENI. Trimming took 4 bases from V and 5 from J, leaving 15 bases between them. There are 14 residues in the CDR3. The CDR3, as DNA: TGTGCCAGCTCACGAGGCCAGGGAAATGACGAGCAGTACTTC. Amino acids: CASSRGQGNDEQYF.

The V gene is TRBV7-6, the J gene TRBJ2-5; TRBD2 matches at 11 bases. CDR1 and CDR2 from the germline V gene are SGHVS and FNYEAQ. Losses at the gene ends were 3 bases for V and 1 base for J; bases not matched to a gene: 4. The CDR3 totals 16 residues. CDR3 amino acids: CASSFIAGGPQETQYF. CDR3 coding DNA: TGTGCCAGCAGCTTCATAGCGGGGGGGCCCCAAGAGACCCAGTACTTC.

The V and J genes are TRBV6-6 and TRBJ2-2, with D unclear. Germline V gene lookup returns CDR1 MNHNY and CDR2 SVGAGI (reference sequence). Trimming pared 0 bases from V and 1 base from J, leaving 9 bases between. CDR3 size: 16 residues. The CDR3 reads CASSYSPDKNTGELFF. Written as DNA, the CDR3 is TGTGCCAGCAGTTACTCCCCAGACAAGAACACCGGGGAGCTGTTTTTT.